The sample holds many counts of the clone carrying this T cell receptor beta chain. What it recognizes is unknown. The record originates from a study of T cells in Graves' hyperthyroidism and ophthalmopathy. General study results and limits: Stable hyperthyroidism was told apart from ophthalmopathy by a model built on 13 V-J features.

This CDR3 comprises 16 residues. After removal of 2 bases from V and 6 bases from J, the junction contained 7 bases not matched to a gene. The germline gives CDR1 MNHEY, CDR2 SMNVEV (reference sequence). Amplification of TCR beta CDR3 regions was performed using RNA transcripts as template. HTBI primers were the set used in a first-round RT-PCR of the TCR CDR3. TCRdb redid the calling of the multiplex PCR reads with MiXCR, one entry per CDR3 protein. Here the sample spans hundreds of thousands of distinct CDR3 sequences, about 14% being singletons. Sequencing used blood. This chain connects TRBV27 to TRBJ2-1, with 10 bases matching TRBD2. This receptor was taken from a woman between 45 and 65 years old with Graves' ophthalmopathy. The CDR3 nucleotides read TGTGCCAGCAGTTTAATTGGACTAGCGGCGACCAATGAGCAGTTCTTC. Its protein product is CASSLIGLAATNEQFF.